These 28 T cell receptor beta chains came from one sample sequenced in a study of CD8+ T cells in alopecia areata. Treatment specified: oral pan-JAK inhibitor, 5-10 mg twice daily. Extracted RNA was reverse transcribed, and the resulting cDNA served as sequencing template. TCRdb's copy holds only in-frame clones and misses some; the assay was immunoSEQ multiplex PCR. The repertoire holds 100,000 to 150,000 clones, with 61% as singletons. Sample: CD4+ T cells sorted from blood, taken at week 4, from a patient treated with tofacitinib. The receptor source for this set is a human donor with alopecia areata.

The chain links TRBV6-5 to TRBJ2-4; D possibly matches TRBD1 or TRBD2 (5 bases each). Germline V gene sequence: CDR1 MNHEY, CDR2 SVGAGI. CDR3 size: 14 residues. Trimming cost V 5 bases and J 3 bases, with 11 bases left between them. The CDR3 protein is CASSRDVGKNIQYF. The CDR3 DNA sequence: TGTGCCAGCAGTCGGGACGTTGGCAAAAACATTCAGTACTTC.

The chain uses TRBV29-1 and TRBJ1-1, with no clear D. This CDR3 spans 14 amino acids. Germline CDR1 SQVTM, CDR2 ANQGSEA. The V and J ends lost 4 bases and 1 base respectively, with 13 bases between them. CDR3 amino acids: CSVVSRRGNTEAFF. DNA of the CDR3: TGCAGCGTTGTTTCCCGGCGTGGGAACACTGAAGCTTTCTTT.

The rearrangement uses TRBV2 and TRBJ1-1, with D uncertain. This CDR3 is 12 amino acids long. Germline-derived CDR1 and CDR2 are SNHLY and FYNNEI. Trimming cost V 2 bases and J 8 bases, with 9 bases left between them. CDR3 sequence: CASSEPGLEAFF. CDR3 coding DNA: TGTGCCAGCAGTGAACCGGGCTTAGAAGCTTTCTTT. The variable domain in full, completed from reference TRBV2 and TRBJ1-1, reads EPEVTQTPSHQVTQMGQEVILRCVPISNHLYFYWYRQILGQKVEFLVSFYNNEISEKSEIFDDQFSVERPDGSNFTLKIRSTKLEDSAMYFCASSEPGLEAFFGQGTRLTVV.

The chain joins TRBV23-1 to TRBJ2-2; no reliable D call. TRBV23-1 is treated as an ORF (open reading frame) with a function not yet certain. This CDR3 spans 18 amino acids. V was cut by 4 bases and J by 2 bases, with 20 bases left in between. The CDR3 loop is CASSPKPYLTENTGELFF. In DNA, the CDR3 is TGCGCCAGCAGTCCGAAGCCGTACCTGACGGAAAACACCGGGGAGCTGTTTTTT.

The V and J genes are TRBV4-1 and TRBJ2-5; 10 positions agree with TRBD2. This CDR3 has 15 residues. Losses at the gene ends were 1 base for V and 7 bases for J; bases not matched to a gene: 6. The germline V gene encodes CDR1 MGHRA and CDR2 YSYEKL. In nucleotides, the CDR3 is TGCGCCAGCAGCCAAGGACTAGCGGGTTGGGGGACCCAGTACTTC. This encodes CASSQGLAGWGTQYF.

This clone occurred once. J is TRBJ1-2 and V is TRBV5-1; TRBD1 might be the D (5 bases). This CDR3 spans 13 amino acids. Germline assignment: CDR1 SGHRS and CDR2 YFSETQ. V was cut by 4 bases and J by 4 bases, with 11 bases left in between. The CDR3 is CASSPFGGYGYTF. CDR3 DNA sequence: TGCGCCAGCAGCCCCTTTGGGGGCTATGGCTACACCTTC. The variable domain in full, with the rest retrieved from reference TRBV5-1 and TRBJ1-2, is KAGVTQTPRYLIKTRGQQVTLSCSPISGHRSVSWYQQTPGQGLQFLFEYFSETQRNKGNFPGRFSGRQFSNSRSEMNVSTLELGDSALYLCASSPFGGYGYTFGSGTRLTVV.

The rearrangement links TRBV4-1 to TRBJ2-6; possible D gene TRBD1, 5 bases. From germline, CDR1 is MGHRA and CDR2 YSYEKL. The ends were cut back, 1 base at V and 0 bases at J, with 10 bases in the middle. The CDR3 is 17 amino acids. CDR3 sequence (DNA): TGCGCCAGCAGCCAAGCGGTAGGACACTCTGGGGCCAACGTCCTGACTTTC. Translated, it gives CASSQAVGHSGANVLTF.

The rearrangement joins TRBV20-1 to TRBJ1-2; D gene uncertain. Germline CDR1 reads DFQATT; CDR2 reads SNEGSKA (reference sequence). The CDR3 totals 11 residues. The V end was cut by 7 bases, the J end by 8 bases, with 14 bases between. The CDR3 DNA sequence: TGCAGTGTCGCCAGAACCGAAGGCTACACCTTC. Protein sequence: CSVARTEGYTF.

This chain links TRBV4-2 with TRBJ2-3; D is unclear. This CDR3 has 13 amino acids. V was clipped by 1 base and J by 6 bases, with 8 bases between them. Germline V CDR1 and CDR2: LGHNA, YNFKEQ. The DNA for the CDR3 is TGTGCCAGCAGCCAAGGCTTGGCGGATACGCAGTATTTT. It translates to CASSQGLADTQYF.

This chain links TRBV18 with TRBJ1-1; no reliable D call. V was clipped by 0 bases and J by 2 bases, with 10 bases between them. CDR1 is KGHSH and CDR2 is LQKENI in the germline V gene. There are 15 residues in the CDR3. The CDR3 is CASSPPSHRNTEAFF. CDR3 in DNA: TGTGCCAGCTCACCACCGTCTCACCGAAACACTGAAGCTTTCTTT. Full variable domain (remainder filled in from reference TRBV18 and TRBJ1-1): NAGVMQNPRHLVRRRGQEARLRCSPMKGHSHVYWYRQLPEEGLKFMVYLQKENIIDESGMPKERFSAEFPKEGPSILRIQQVVRGDSAAYFCASSPPSHRNTEAFFGQGTRLTVV.

This clone was recorded a few times. The chain uses TRBV4-1 and TRBJ2-3, with D unresolved. Trimming shortened V by 1 base and J by 6 bases, and 8 bases separated the two germline ends. CDR1 MGHRA and CDR2 YSYEKL come from the germline V gene. The CDR3 is made up of 13 amino acids. The CDR3 sequence is CASSQVPADTQYF. The CDR3 DNA follows: TGCGCCAGCAGCCAAGTCCCGGCGGATACGCAGTATTTT.

The gene calls are TRBV28 and TRBJ2-1; 11 bases fit TRBD2. CDR1 MDHEN and CDR2 SYDVKM come from the germline V gene. V lost 6 bases, J lost 0 bases, and 7 bases stayed unmatched. The CDR3 covers 17 residues. The CDR3 protein is CASRTTSGAPSYNEQFF. CDR3 sequence (DNA): TGTGCCAGCAGGACGACTAGCGGGGCCCCCTCCTACAATGAGCAGTTCTTC.

The genes are TRBV7-2 and TRBJ2-1; D not resolved. The germline gives CDR1 SGHTA, CDR2 FQGNSA. CDR3 size: 14 residues. Trimming stripped 1 base from V and 9 bases from J, with 13 bases between. For the CDR3, the DNA is TGTGCCAGCAGCTTAGTAACGACTGGCGGTGAGCAGTTCTTC. Amino acid sequence: CASSLVTTGGEQFF.

The chain has TRBV28 and TRBJ1-2; 9 positions match TRBD1. Germline CDR1 and CDR2: MDHEN and SYDVKM. Trimming at V came to 6 bases and at J to 7 bases, leaving 6 bases not matched to a gene. The CDR3 extends over 13 amino acids. The CDR3 here is CASSLTGGFGYTF. Written as DNA, the CDR3 is TGTGCCAGCAGCCTAACAGGGGGCTTTGGCTACACCTTC.

The genes are TRBV28 and TRBJ2-5, with D possibly being TRBD2 (6 bases). Trimming took 7 bases from V and 9 from J, leaving 24 bases between them. Germline lookup yields CDR1 MDHEN and CDR2 SYDVKM. The CDR3 extends over 15 amino acids. The chain's CDR3 is CASKDASDLQGAQYF. The CDR3 bases are TGTGCCAGCAAAGATGCTAGCGACCTTCAAGGTGCCCAGTACTTC. The full variable domain, in which reference TRBV28 and TRBJ2-5 provide the parts outside the CDR3, is DVKVTQSSRYLVKRTGEKVFLECVQDMDHENMFWYRQDPGLGLRLIYFSYDVKMKEKGDIPEGYSVSREKKERFSLILESASTNQTSMYLCASKDASDLQGAQYFGPGTRLLVL.

This chain connects TRBV7-3 to TRBJ2-2; a possible D gene is TRBD2 (5 bases). The CDR3 totals 15 residues. Trimming removed 1 base at V and 4 bases at J, with 10 bases between. The germline V gene encodes CDR1 SGHTA and CDR2 FQGTGA. In nucleotides, the CDR3 is TGTGCCAGCAGCTTAAGGCCAGGAGGCACCGGGGAGCTGTTTTTT. Its protein is CASSLRPGGTGELFF.

This clone was counted at least ten times. The chain carries TRBV19 and TRBJ2-1, with D unresolved. Germline loops: CDR1 LNHDA, CDR2 SQIVND (reference sequence). This CDR3 spans 14 amino acids. Trimming removed 2 bases from V and 4 bases from J, with 9 bases in between. Here the CDR3 reads CASSIQAGYNEQFF. CDR3 in DNA: TGTGCCAGTAGTATACAGGCCGGGTACAATGAGCAGTTCTTC. The whole variable domain, filled in from reference TRBV19 and TRBJ2-1, reads DGGITQSPKYLFRKEGQNVTLSCEQNLNHDAMYWYRQDPGQGLRLIYYSQIVNDFQKGDIAEGYSVSREKKESFPLTVTSAQKNPTAFYLCASSIQAGYNEQFFGPGTRLTVL.

The chain couples TRBV7-9 to TRBJ1-6, with 12 bases lining up with TRBD1. This CDR3 has 17 residues. V trimming: 0 bases; J trimming: 8 bases; junction bases outside the gene matches: 5. CDR1 and CDR2 from the germline V gene are SEHNR and FQNEAQ (reference sequence). CDR3 DNA sequence: TGTGCCAGCAGCTTAGCGGGGACAGGGGGCTTGTATTCACCCCTCCACTTT. Translation gives CASSLAGTGGLYSPLHF.

This rearrangement joins TRBV30 to TRBJ2-7; no reliable D call. V lost 0 bases and J lost 7, with 16 bases in between. In germline, CDR1 is GTSNPN, CDR2 SVGIG (reference sequence). The CDR3 spans 14 residues. CDR3 loop: CAWSVGGTVGEQYF. CDR3 bases: TGTGCCTGGAGTGTGGGCGGAACTGTTGGGGAGCAGTACTTC.

This clone was counted only a few times. The V call is TRBV5-4, the J call TRBJ1-1; no firm D call. CDR1 and CDR2 from the germline V gene are SGHNT and YYREEE (reference sequence). V lost 1 base and J lost 1, with 8 bases in between. This CDR3 comprises 14 residues. This CDR3 is CASSLYQKNTEAFF. CDR3 DNA sequence: TGTGCCAGCAGCTTGTATCAGAAGAACACTGAAGCTTTCTTT.

In its sample, this clone was seen a few times. The rearrangement joins TRBV19 to TRBJ1-1, with 8 nucleotides matching TRBD1. Germline CDR1 reads LNHDA; CDR2 reads SQIVND (reference sequence). The CDR3 runs to 13 residues. V trimming: 6 bases; J trimming: 4 bases; junction bases outside the gene matches: 4. The CDR3 sequence: CASRPQGATEAFF. The CDR3 DNA is TGTGCCAGTAGACCGCAGGGGGCCACTGAAGCTTTCTTT.

This clone was observed once. The rearrangement links TRBV7-3 to TRBJ2-5; 13 bases fit TRBD2. Germline values: CDR1 SGHTA, CDR2 FQGTGA. The CDR3 is 18 amino acids. With V trimmed by 2 bases and J by 2 bases, 8 bases remained unmatched. The CDR3 DNA reads as TGTGCCAGCAGCTTAGGGGGACTAGCGGGAACGGGGCAAGAGACCCAGTACTTC. It is translated as CASSLGGLAGTGQETQYF.

This clone was detected only a few times. V gene TRBV18 combines with J gene TRBJ2-7, with 7 nucleotides matching TRBD1. CDR1 and CDR2 (germline): KGHSH, LQKENI. The junction had 7 bases not matched to a gene; V was cut back by 3 bases and J by 5 bases. This CDR3 comprises 14 residues. The CDR3 loop reads CASSPRQGIDEQYF. Written as DNA, the CDR3 is TGTGCCAGCTCACCGAGACAGGGTATCGACGAGCAGTACTTC.

V gene TRBV7-9 combines with J gene TRBJ2-5; D gene unclear. V shed 5 bases and J shed 4 bases, with 17 bases lying between them. Germline-derived CDR1 and CDR2 are SEHNR and FQNEAQ (reference sequence). This CDR3 is 15 amino acids long. The CDR3 loop is CASSPLEARGETQYF. CDR3 sequence (DNA): TGTGCCAGCAGCCCCCTCGAGGCTCGAGGAGAGACCCAGTACTTC. The full variable domain, completed using reference TRBV7-9 and TRBJ2-5, is DTGVSQNPRHKITKRGQNVTFRCDPISEHNRLYWYRQTLGQGPEFLTYFQNEAQLEKSRLLSDRFSAERPKGSFSTLEIQRTEQGDSAMYLCASSPLEARGETQYFGPGTRLLVL.

This clone was seen more than once but under ten times. The chain is built from TRBV30 and TRBJ2-6; D may be TRBD1 (6 bases). CDR3 length: 16 amino acids. Germline values: CDR1 GTSNPN, CDR2 SVGIG (reference sequence). Trimming removed 2 bases at V and 4 bases at J, with 15 bases between. As DNA, the CDR3 is TGTGCCTGGAGTCGAAAGGGGGTCTCCGGGGCCAACGTCCTGACTTTC. It translates to CAWSRKGVSGANVLTF.

The rearrangement links TRBV30 to TRBJ2-7; a weak D match, TRBD2 (6 bases). Germline V gene data show CDR1 as GTSNPN and CDR2 as SVGIG (reference sequence). The CDR3 is 15 residues long. The V gene lost 0 bases and the J gene lost 5 bases, with 17 bases spanning the gap. CDR3 nucleotide sequence: TGTGCCTGGAGTGTACTCGGGACGGGAGCGAACGAGCAGTACTTC. Amino acids: CAWSVLGTGANEQYF.

V gene TRBV5-6 combines with J gene TRBJ1-2, with 7 bases lining up with TRBD1. Germline lookup yields CDR1 SGHDT and CDR2 YYEEEE. With V trimmed by 0 bases and J by 4 bases, 6 bases remained unmatched. CDR3 length equals 15 residues. CDR3 residues: CASSLGQGDFYGYTF. CDR3 bases: TGTGCCAGCAGCTTGGGCCAGGGGGACTTCTATGGCTACACCTTC.

This clone was counted between two and nine times. The chain recombines TRBV7-2 with TRBJ2-3; weak D call: TRBD1 (6 bases). The germline gives CDR1 SGHTA, CDR2 FQGNSA. Trimming pared 1 base from V and 5 bases from J, leaving 13 bases between. The CDR3 runs to 15 residues. The CDR3 here is CASSLDWGHGDTQYF. CDR3 nucleotide sequence: TGTGCCAGCAGCTTAGATTGGGGGCATGGAGATACGCAGTATTTT.